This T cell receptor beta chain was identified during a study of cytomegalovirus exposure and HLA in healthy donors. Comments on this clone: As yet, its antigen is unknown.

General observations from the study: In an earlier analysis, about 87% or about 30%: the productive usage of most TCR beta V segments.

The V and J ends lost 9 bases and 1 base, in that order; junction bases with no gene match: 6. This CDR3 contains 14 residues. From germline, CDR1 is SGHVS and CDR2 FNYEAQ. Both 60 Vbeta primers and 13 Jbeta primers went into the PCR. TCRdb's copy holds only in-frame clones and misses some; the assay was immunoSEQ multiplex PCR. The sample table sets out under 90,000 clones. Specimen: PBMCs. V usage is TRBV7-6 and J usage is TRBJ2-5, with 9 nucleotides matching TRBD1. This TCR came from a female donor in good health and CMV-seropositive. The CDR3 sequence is CASKQGASQETQYF. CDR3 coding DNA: TGTGCCAGTAAACAGGGGGCCAGCCAAGAGACCCAGTACTTC.